A selection of T cell receptor beta chains follows, all from one sample in a study of radiotherapy plus CTLA-4 blockade in lung cancer. The repertoire was sequenced with immunoSEQ multiplex PCR; TCRdb's copy has only in-frame clones and lacks some. The table records about 70,000 clones, roughly 76% of them present only once. This specimen consisted of peripheral blood, obtained from a patient treated with radiotherapy plus ipilimumab. The receptors stem from a human donor with non-small cell lung cancer whose response to radiotherapy plus ipilimumab could not be evaluated. Some clones in this sample may be carry-over from other donors' samples. Both conserved end residues are part of each CDR3. A D gene is named only where the DNA matches it firmly. The listing skips clone size in some rows; elsewhere it reads once, few, many or a size class.

CDR3: CASSVNSQETQYF; DNA: TGTGCCAGCAGCGTAAACAGCCAAGAGACCCAGTACTTC; size: .; D: .; J: TRBJ2-5; V: TRBV9
CDR3: CASSDRAGANVLTF; DNA: TGTGCCAGCAGCGACAGGGCTGGGGCCAACGTCCTGACTTTC; size: .; D: .; J: TRBJ2-6; V: TRBV9
CDR3: CASSLQGTRTQGTQYF; DNA: TGTGCCAGCAGTCTACAGGGGACTCGGACACAGGGGACCCAGTACTTC; size: .; D: .; J: TRBJ2-5; V: TRBV2
CDR3: CASRLEGSNQPQHF; DNA: TGCGCCAGCAGACTGGAGGGAAGCAATCAGCCCCAGCATTTT; size: .; D: .; J: TRBJ1-5; V: TRBV5-1
CDR3: CASSPGQQTGGYTF; DNA: TGTGCCAGCAGTCCGGGACAACAAACGGGGGGCTACACCTTC; size: .; D: .; J: TRBJ1-2; V: TRBV28
CDR3: CASSVLFGGYTF; DNA: TGTGCCAGCAGCGTTTTATTCGGTGGCTACACCTTC; size: .; D: .; J: TRBJ1-2; V: TRBV7-2
CDR3: CASSPAGEGYTF; DNA: TGTGCCAGCTCACCAGCCGGGGAAGGCTACACCTTC; size: few; D: .; J: TRBJ1-2; V: TRBV18
CDR3: CASSLGGRTFEAFF; DNA: TGCGCCAGCAGCTTGGGGGGGAGGACGTTTGAAGCTTTCTTT; size: .; D: .; J: TRBJ1-1; V: TRBV5-1
CDR3: CSVGSSSNQPQHF; DNA: TGCAGCGTTGGTAGTTCTAGCAATCAGCCCCAGCATTTT; size: once; D: .; J: TRBJ1-5; V: TRBV29-1
CDR3: CAISESLARDEQFF; DNA: TGTGCCATCAGTGAGTCGCTAGCAAGGGATGAGCAGTTCTTC; size: .; D: .; J: TRBJ2-1; V: TRBV10-3
CDR3: CASSLGTGTYNEQFF; DNA: TGTGCCAGCAGTTTAGGGACAGGAACCTACAATGAGCAGTTCTTC; size: .; D: TRBD1; J: TRBJ2-1; V: TRBV27
CDR3: CASSEVFGGGKYNEQFF; DNA: TGTGCCAGCAGTGAAGTCTTTGGCGGGGGGAAATACAATGAGCAGTTCTTC; size: .; D: TRBD2; J: TRBJ2-1; V: TRBV6-1
CDR3: CASSVTGGPKSQPQHF; DNA: TGTGCCAGCAGTGTAACAGGGGGCCCCAAATCTCAGCCCCAGCATTTT; size: .; D: TRBD1; J: TRBJ1-5; V: TRBV2
CDR3: CASSLGRAFGNQPQHF; DNA: TGTGCCAGCAGCTTAGGGAGGGCGTTCGGCAATCAGCCCCAGCATTTT; size: .; D: .; J: TRBJ1-5; V: TRBV7-2
CDR3: CASSPHGSVTGVSQPQHF; DNA: TGTGCCAGCAGCCCACACGGCTCAGTGACAGGGGTAAGTCAGCCCCAGCATTTT; size: few; D: TRBD1; J: TRBJ1-5; V: TRBV7-2
CDR3: CASGQGGHEQYF; DNA: TGTGCCAGTGGACAGGGGGGCCACGAGCAGTACTTC; size: .; D: TRBD1; J: TRBJ2-7; V: TRBV2
CDR3: CASSPISGSPNEKLFF; DNA: TGTGCCAGCTCACCCATATCGGGGAGTCCTAATGAAAAACTGTTTTTT; size: .; D: .; J: TRBJ1-4; V: TRBV18
CDR3: CASSLRLRTDTQYF; DNA: TGTGCCAGCAGCCTTCGTCTACGGACAGATACGCAGTATTTT; size: .; D: .; J: TRBJ2-3; V: TRBV11-2
CDR3: CSVVLAGGSTDTQYF; DNA: TGCAGCGTTGTCCTAGCGGGGGGATCCACAGATACGCAGTATTTT; size: .; D: TRBD2; J: TRBJ2-3; V: TRBV29-1
CDR3: CAISATTTGKAEAFF; DNA: TGTGCCATCAGTGCCACGACCACAGGGAAAGCTGAAGCTTTCTTT; size: .; D: .; J: TRBJ1-1; V: TRBV10-3
CDR3: CASSWATGKGYTF; DNA: TGTGCCAGCAGCTGGGCCACAGGAAAGGGCTACACCTTC; size: .; D: .; J: TRBJ1-2; V: TRBV7-2
CDR3: CASSPPSGHEQYF; DNA: TGTGCCAGCTCACCTCCTAGCGGCCACGAGCAGTACTTC; size: .; D: TRBD2; J: TRBJ2-7; V: TRBV18
CDR3: CASSQGSSYNSPLHF; DNA: TGCGCCAGCAGCCAAGGGAGCTCCTATAATTCACCCCTCCACTTT; size: once; D: .; J: TRBJ1-6; V: TRBV4-3
CDR3: CASRFTGTGGLGLFF; DNA: TGTGCCAGCAGGTTCACCGGGACAGGGGGTTTAGGGCTGTTTTTT; size: .; D: TRBD1; J: TRBJ2-2; V: TRBV11-2
CDR3: CASSYSGNTEAFF; DNA: TGTGCCAGCAGTTACTCAGGGAACACTGAAGCTTTCTTT; size: .; D: .; J: TRBJ1-1; V: TRBV27
CDR3: CASSVDWGAGGRDTQYF; DNA: TGTGCCAGCAGCGTAGATTGGGGCGCGGGGGGGCGAGATACGCAGTATTTT; size: .; D: TRBD2; J: TRBJ2-3; V: TRBV9
CDR3: CASSIFYVGGDTGELFF; DNA: TGTGCCAGTAGTATTTTTTACGTCGGGGGAGACACCGGGGAGCTGTTTTTT; size: .; D: .; J: TRBJ2-2; V: TRBV19
CDR3: CASSREETQYF; DNA: TGTGCCAGCAGTCGGGAAGAGACCCAGTACTTC; size: .; D: .; J: TRBJ2-5; V: TRBV6-6
CDR3: CASSEKTGFDTEAFF; DNA: TGTGCCAGCAGTGAAAAGACAGGGTTCGACACTGAAGCTTTCTTT; size: .; D: TRBD1; J: TRBJ1-1; V: TRBV6-1
CDR3: CASSYGGPHRGEQYF; DNA: TGTGCCAGCAGTTACGGGGGCCCCCACAGGGGAGAGCAGTACTTC; size: few; D: TRBD1; J: TRBJ2-7; V: TRBV6-5
CDR3: CASSPSANYGYTF; DNA: TGCGCCAGCAGCCCCTCGGCTAACTATGGCTACACCTTC; size: once; D: .; J: TRBJ1-2; V: TRBV5-1
CDR3: CASTPGGQVDTQYF; DNA: TGTGCCAGCACTCCGGGGGGGCAGGTAGATACGCAGTATTTT; size: few; D: TRBD2; J: TRBJ2-3; V: TRBV25-1
CDR3: CSVKSRGAINEQFF; DNA: TGCAGCGTTAAGTCCAGGGGCGCAATAAATGAGCAGTTCTTC; size: .; D: .; J: TRBJ2-1; V: TRBV29-1
CDR3: CASSLGQVNQPQHF; DNA: TGTGCCAGCAGCCTCGGACAGGTAAATCAGCCCCAGCATTTT; size: .; D: TRBD1; J: TRBJ1-5; V: TRBV9
CDR3: CASAHLPGLGTGELFF; DNA: TGTGCCAGCGCTCACCTTCCCGGACTCGGCACCGGGGAGCTGTTTTTT; size: .; D: .; J: TRBJ2-2; V: TRBV27
CDR3: CASSLVIATNEKLFF; DNA: TGTGCCAGCAGCCTCGTTATTGCAACTAATGAAAAACTGTTTTTT; size: .; D: .; J: TRBJ1-4; V: TRBV5-6
CDR3: CASSATGGGSPLHF; DNA: TGTGCCAGCAGTGCGACAGGGGGAGGTTCACCCCTCCACTTT; size: .; D: TRBD1; J: TRBJ1-6; V: TRBV6-4
CDR3: CASSPQGTTKETQYF; DNA: TGTGCCAGCAGCCCGCAGGGGACTACCAAAGAGACCCAGTACTTC; size: few; D: .; J: TRBJ2-5; V: TRBV5-4
CDR3: CASSGPSGGTDTQYF; DNA: TGCGCCAGCAGTGGGCCTAGCGGGGGAACAGATACGCAGTATTTT; size: few; D: TRBD2; J: TRBJ2-3; V: TRBV10-2
CDR3: CASSLVPEGNYGYTF; DNA: TGTGCCAGCAGCCTCGTCCCGGAGGGAAACTATGGCTACACCTTC; size: .; D: .; J: TRBJ1-2; V: TRBV2
CDR3: CALQGGRGETEAFF; DNA: TGCGCCCTGCAGGGGGGCAGGGGGGAAACTGAAGCTTTCTTT; size: .; D: TRBD1; J: TRBJ1-1; V: TRBV4-1
CDR3: CASSFSGQGGNEKLFF; DNA: TGTGCCAGCAGCTTTTCTGGGCAGGGAGGGAATGAAAAACTGTTTTTT; size: .; D: .; J: TRBJ1-4; V: TRBV9
CDR3: CASSPRQGVYNYGYTF; DNA: TGTGCCAGCTCACCAAGACAGGGCGTTTACAACTATGGCTACACCTTC; size: .; D: TRBD1; J: TRBJ1-2; V: TRBV18
CDR3: CASRKQGNTEAFF; DNA: TGTGCCAGCAGGAAACAGGGGAACACTGAAGCTTTCTTT; size: .; D: .; J: TRBJ1-1; V: TRBV28
CDR3: CASSLDAEGLNYGYTF; DNA: TGTGCCAGCAGCCTCGACGCAGAGGGTCTTAACTATGGCTACACCTTC; size: few; D: .; J: TRBJ1-2; V: TRBV7-6
CDR3: CASHEGTPKNIQYF; DNA: TGTGCCAGCCACGAAGGGACACCTAAAAACATTCAGTACTTC; size: .; D: .; J: TRBJ2-4; V: TRBV5-4
CDR3: CASSLVPYRVTMNTEAFF; DNA: TGTGCCAGCAGCTTAGTCCCTTACAGGGTGACGATGAACACTGAAGCTTTCTTT; size: .; D: .; J: TRBJ1-1; V: TRBV11-2
CDR3: CASSPRGSGVETQYF; DNA: TGTGCCAGCAGCCCTAGGGGTAGCGGGGTAGAGACCCAGTACTTC; size: .; D: TRBD2; J: TRBJ2-5; V: TRBV7-2
CDR3: CASSRDRGGEKLFF; DNA: TGTGCCAGCAGCCGGGACAGGGGTGGTGAAAAACTGTTTTTT; size: once; D: TRBD1; J: TRBJ1-4; V: TRBV11-2
CDR3: CASSLVPGQGAGQPQHF; DNA: TGTGCCAGCTCACTAGTCCCGGGACAGGGGGCGGGGCAGCCCCAGCATTTT; size: .; D: TRBD1; J: TRBJ1-5; V: TRBV18